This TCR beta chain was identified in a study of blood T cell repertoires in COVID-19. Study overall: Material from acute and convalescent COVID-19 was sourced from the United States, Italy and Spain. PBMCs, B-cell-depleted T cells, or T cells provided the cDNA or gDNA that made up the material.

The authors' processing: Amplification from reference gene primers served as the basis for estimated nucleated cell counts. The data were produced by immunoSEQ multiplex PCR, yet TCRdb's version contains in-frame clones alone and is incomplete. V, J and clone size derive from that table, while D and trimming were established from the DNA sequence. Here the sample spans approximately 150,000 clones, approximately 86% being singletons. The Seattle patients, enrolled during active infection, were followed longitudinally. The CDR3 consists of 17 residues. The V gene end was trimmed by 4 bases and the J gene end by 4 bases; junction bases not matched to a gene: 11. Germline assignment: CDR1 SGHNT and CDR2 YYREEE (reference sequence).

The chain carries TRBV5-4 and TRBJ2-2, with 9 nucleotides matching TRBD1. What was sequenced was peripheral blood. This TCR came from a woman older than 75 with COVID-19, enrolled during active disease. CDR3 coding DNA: TGTGCCAGCAGCACGCTAACAGGGGGCGCGGGCACCGGGGAGCTGTTTTTT. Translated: CASSTLTGGAGTGELFF.